Following are 9 T cell receptor beta chains from one sample sequenced in a study of human CD8 memory T cell subsets. UMI-labeled 5' RACE was used to make TCR beta libraries. TCRdb processed the 5' RACE reads again and assigns one entry to each CDR3 protein, with no DNA. The sample's table shows 9,000 to 13,000 distinct CDR3 sequences. The sequenced sample consisted of CD8+ T cells from PBMCs. These receptors originate from a human donor in good health.

The V call is TRBV28, the J call TRBJ2-5. CDR1 and CDR2 (germline): MDHEN, SYDVKM. The CDR3 loop spans 13 amino acids. The CDR3 reads CASSFSYQETQYF.

This sequence joins TRBV10-2 and TRBJ2-1; TCRdb lists TRBD2, though no DNA is available to test this call. Per the germline V gene, CDR1 is WSHSY and CDR2 is SAAADI. CDR3 size: 15 residues. The CDR3 is CASRETSGALDEQFF.

The chain carries TRBV6-1 and TRBJ2-3. The germline CDR1 and CDR2 sequences are MNHNS and SASEGT. The length of the CDR3 is 16 residues. CDR3 in amino acids: CASSAETPSMADTQYF.

The chain links TRBV7-9 to TRBJ2-7; TCRdb selects TRBD1, and the lack of DNA leaves this call unchecked. This CDR3 comprises 13 residues. Looked up from germline, CDR1 is SEHNR and CDR2 is FQNEAQ (reference sequence). CDR3 residues: CASSSKTGREQYF.

This rearrangement joins TRBV7-8 to TRBJ2-5; TCRdb reports TRBD1, a call that lacks DNA to check it against. This CDR3 has 16 amino acids. Germline-derived CDR1 and CDR2 are SGHVS and FQNEAQ. The CDR3 loop is CASSTILDRGEETQYF.

This chain uses TRBV19 with TRBJ2-7; TCRdb's D call of TRBD1 is untestable without DNA. The CDR3 is 15 amino acids. Germline V CDR1 and CDR2: LNHDA, SQIVND (reference sequence). This chain's CDR3 is CASSGSRTASYEQYF.

The rearrangement links TRBV11-3 to TRBJ2-3; TCRdb's assignment of TRBD1 cannot be checked, as there is no DNA. The germline V gene has CDR1 SGHNT and CDR2 YENEEA. The CDR3 has 14 residues. CDR3 loop: CASSPRDNTDTQYF.

The J gene is TRBJ2-5, the V gene TRBV27. The CDR3 sequence is 14 residues long. The V gene's germline CDR1 is MNHEY and CDR2 SMNVEV (reference sequence). The CDR3 sequence is CASSDSELQETQYF.

The J gene is TRBJ2-1, the V gene TRBV24-1. The CDR3 extends over 14 amino acids. Germline CDR1 KGHDR, CDR2 SFDVKD. CDR3 in amino acids: CATSVGGINNEQFF.